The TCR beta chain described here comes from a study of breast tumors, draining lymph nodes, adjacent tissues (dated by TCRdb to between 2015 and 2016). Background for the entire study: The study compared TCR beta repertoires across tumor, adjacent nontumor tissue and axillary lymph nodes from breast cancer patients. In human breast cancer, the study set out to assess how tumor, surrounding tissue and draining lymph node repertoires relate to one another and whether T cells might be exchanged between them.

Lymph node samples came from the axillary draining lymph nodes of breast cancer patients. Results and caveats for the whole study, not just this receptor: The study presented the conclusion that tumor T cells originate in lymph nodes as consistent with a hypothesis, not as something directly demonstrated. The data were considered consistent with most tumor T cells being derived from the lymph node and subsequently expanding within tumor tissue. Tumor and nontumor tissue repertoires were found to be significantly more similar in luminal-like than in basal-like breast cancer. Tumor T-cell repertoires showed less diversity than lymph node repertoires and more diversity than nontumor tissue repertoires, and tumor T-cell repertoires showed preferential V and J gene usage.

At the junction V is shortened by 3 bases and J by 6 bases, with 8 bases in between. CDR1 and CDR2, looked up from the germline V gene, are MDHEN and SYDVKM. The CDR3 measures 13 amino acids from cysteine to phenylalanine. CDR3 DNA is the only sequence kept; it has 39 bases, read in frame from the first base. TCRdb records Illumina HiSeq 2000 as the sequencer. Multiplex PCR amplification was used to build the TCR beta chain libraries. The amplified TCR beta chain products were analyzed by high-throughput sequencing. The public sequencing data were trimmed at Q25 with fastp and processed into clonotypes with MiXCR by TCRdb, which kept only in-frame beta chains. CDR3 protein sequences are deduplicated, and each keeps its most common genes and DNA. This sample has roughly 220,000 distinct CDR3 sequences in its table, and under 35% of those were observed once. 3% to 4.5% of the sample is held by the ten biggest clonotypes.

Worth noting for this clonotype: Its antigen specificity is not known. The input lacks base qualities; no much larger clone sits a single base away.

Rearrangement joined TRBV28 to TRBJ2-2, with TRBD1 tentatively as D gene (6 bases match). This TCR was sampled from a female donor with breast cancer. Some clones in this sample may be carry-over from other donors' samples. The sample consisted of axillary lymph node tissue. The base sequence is TGTGCCAGCAGTTTTAAGGGGGCCGGGGAGCTGTTTTTT. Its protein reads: CASSFKGAGELFF.